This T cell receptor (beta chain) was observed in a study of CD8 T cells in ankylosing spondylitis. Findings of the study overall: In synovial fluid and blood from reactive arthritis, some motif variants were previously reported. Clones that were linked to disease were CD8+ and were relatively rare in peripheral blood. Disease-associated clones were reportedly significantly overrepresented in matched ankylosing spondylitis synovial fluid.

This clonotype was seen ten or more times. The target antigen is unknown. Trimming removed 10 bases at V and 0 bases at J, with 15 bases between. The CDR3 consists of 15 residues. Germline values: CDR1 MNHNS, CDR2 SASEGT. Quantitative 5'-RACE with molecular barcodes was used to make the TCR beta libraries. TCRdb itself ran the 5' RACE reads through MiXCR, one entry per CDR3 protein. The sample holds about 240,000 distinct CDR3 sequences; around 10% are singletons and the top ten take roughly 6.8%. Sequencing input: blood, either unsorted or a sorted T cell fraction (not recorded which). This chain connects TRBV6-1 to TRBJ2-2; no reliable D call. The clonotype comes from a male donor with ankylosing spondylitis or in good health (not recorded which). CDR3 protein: CAIRPFLANTGELFF. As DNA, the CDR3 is TGTGCCATCCGACCTTTCCTCGCGAACACCGGGGAGCTGTTTTTT.